The entry below describes one T cell receptor (beta chain). Antigen: not known. This sample is part of a study of T cell repertoires in cytomegalovirus infection. Study-wide background: An indication of both CMV infection and matching HLA type came from public TCR beta signatures. Study results and caveats: HLA-C-restricted CMV-specific TCR beta clonotypes prevailed in the ex vivo response. Carriers of CMV and the relevant HLA type were discriminated by public TCR beta frequency.

TCRdb redid the calling of the reads with MiXCR, one entry per CDR3 protein. The sample contains about 100,000 distinct CDR3 sequences, about a quarter of which appear only once. This clonotype was sampled from a human donor in good health (CMV status not recorded). Some clones in this sample may be carry-over from other donors' samples. The specimen was CD8+ T cells from PBMCs.

This CDR3 is CASSYPGLVYNEQFF. DNA of the CDR3: TGTGCCAGCAGTTACCCAGGTTTAGTTTACAATGAGCAGTTCTTC. J is TRBJ2-1 and V is TRBV6-2 or TRBV6-3, with D uncertain. V was cut by 2 bases and J by 4 bases, with 12 bases left in between. The CDR3 length is 15 residues. Germline lookup yields CDR1 MNHEY and CDR2 SVGEGT.